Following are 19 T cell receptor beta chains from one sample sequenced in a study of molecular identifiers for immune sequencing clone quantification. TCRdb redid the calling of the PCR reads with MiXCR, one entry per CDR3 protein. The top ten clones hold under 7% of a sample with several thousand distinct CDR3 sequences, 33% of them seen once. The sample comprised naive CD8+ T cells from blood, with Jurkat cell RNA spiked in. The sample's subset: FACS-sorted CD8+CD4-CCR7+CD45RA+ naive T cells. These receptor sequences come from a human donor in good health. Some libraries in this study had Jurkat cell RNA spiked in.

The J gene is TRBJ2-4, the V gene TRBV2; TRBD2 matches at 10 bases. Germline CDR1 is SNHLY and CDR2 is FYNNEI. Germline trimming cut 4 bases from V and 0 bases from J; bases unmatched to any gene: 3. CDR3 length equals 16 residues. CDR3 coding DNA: TGTGCCAGCAGTGGACTAGCGGGCTTAGCCAAAAACATTCAGTACTTC. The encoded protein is CASSGLAGLAKNIQYF. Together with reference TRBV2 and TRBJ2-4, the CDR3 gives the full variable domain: EPEVTQTPSHQVTQMGQEVILRCVPISNHLYFYWYRQILGQKVEFLVSFYNNEISEKSEIFDDQFSVERPDGSNFTLKIRSTKLEDSAMYFCASSGLAGLAKNIQYFGAGTRLSVL.

CDR3 loop: CASSLGQGYTEAFF. The CDR3 DNA reads as TGTGCCAGCAGCCTCGGACAAGGGTACACTGAAGCTTTCTTT. This chain joins TRBV14 and TRBJ1-1, with D possibly being TRBD1 (5 bases). There are 14 residues in the CDR3. Germline CDR1 and CDR2: SGHDN and FVKESK. The V end lost 4 bases, the J end lost 3 bases, and 12 bases lay between the germline ends.

CDR3: CASSQVPPGPGDEKLFF. The DNA of the CDR3 is TGTGCCAGCAGCCAGGTTCCGCCGGGACCTGGAGATGAAAAACTGTTTTTT. The chain employs TRBV14 and TRBJ1-4, with a possible D match to TRBD1 (5 bases). The ends were cut back, 3 bases at V and 6 bases at J, with 20 bases in the middle. Germline loops: CDR1 SGHDN, CDR2 FVKESK. The CDR3 loop spans 17 amino acids. The whole variable domain, filled in from reference TRBV14 and TRBJ1-4, reads EAGVTQFPSHSVIEKGQTVTLRCDPISGHDNLYWYRRVMGKEIKFLLHFVKESKQDESGMPNNRFLAERTGGTYSTLKVQPAELEDSGVYFCASSQVPPGPGDEKLFFGSGTQLSVL.

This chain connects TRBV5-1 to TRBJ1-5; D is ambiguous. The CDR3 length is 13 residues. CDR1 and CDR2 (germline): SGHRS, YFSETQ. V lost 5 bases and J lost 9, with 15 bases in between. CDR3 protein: CASSGAVEGPQHF. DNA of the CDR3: TGCGCCAGCAGTGGCGCAGTGGAGGGGCCCCAGCATTTT.

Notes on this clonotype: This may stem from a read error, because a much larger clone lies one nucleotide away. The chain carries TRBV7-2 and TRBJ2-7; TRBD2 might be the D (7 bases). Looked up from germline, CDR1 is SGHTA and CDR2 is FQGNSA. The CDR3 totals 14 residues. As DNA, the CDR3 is TGTGCCAGCAGCCCAGCGGGACATGCCTACGAGCAGGACTTC. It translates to CASSPAGHAYEQDF.

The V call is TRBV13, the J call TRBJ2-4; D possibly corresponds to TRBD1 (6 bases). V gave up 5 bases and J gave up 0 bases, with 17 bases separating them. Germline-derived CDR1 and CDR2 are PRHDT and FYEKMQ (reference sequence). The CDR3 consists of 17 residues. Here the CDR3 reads CASSPEQGSLAKNIQYF. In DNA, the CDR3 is TGTGCCAGCAGCCCCGAACAGGGATCCCTAGCCAAAAACATTCAGTACTTC.

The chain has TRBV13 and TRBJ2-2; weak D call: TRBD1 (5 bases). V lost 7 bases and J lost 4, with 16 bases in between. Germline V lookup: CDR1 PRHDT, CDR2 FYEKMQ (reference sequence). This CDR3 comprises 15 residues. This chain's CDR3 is CASTQGVVSTGELFF. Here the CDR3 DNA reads TGTGCCAGCACCCAAGGGGTGGTATCCACCGGGGAGCTGTTTTTT. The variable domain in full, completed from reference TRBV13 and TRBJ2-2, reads AAGVIQSPRHLIKEKRETATLKCYPIPRHDTVYWYQQGPGQDPQFLISFYEKMQSDKGSIPDRFSAQQFSDYHSELNMSSLELGDSALYFCASTQGVVSTGELFFGEGSRLTVL.

Here the CDR3 reads CASSILGGLGTDTQYF. The DNA of the CDR3 is TGTGCCAGCAGCATCCTTGGCGGCTTGGGAACCGATACGCAGTATTTT. V usage is TRBV7-9 and J usage is TRBJ2-3; D remains ambiguous. The CDR3 spans 16 residues. Germline lookup yields CDR1 SEHNR and CDR2 FQNEAQ (reference sequence). Trimming pared 5 bases from V and 6 bases from J, leaving 21 bases between.

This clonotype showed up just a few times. CDR3 DNA: TGTGCCAGCAGTGAAGCGGGAAAACTGTTTTTT. It translates to CASSEAGKLFF. The gene calls are TRBV6-1 and TRBJ1-4; D ambiguous. The germline V gene encodes CDR1 MNHNS and CDR2 SASEGT. The CDR3 runs to 11 residues. V was shortened by 0 bases and J by 10 bases, with 3 bases between the two germline ends.

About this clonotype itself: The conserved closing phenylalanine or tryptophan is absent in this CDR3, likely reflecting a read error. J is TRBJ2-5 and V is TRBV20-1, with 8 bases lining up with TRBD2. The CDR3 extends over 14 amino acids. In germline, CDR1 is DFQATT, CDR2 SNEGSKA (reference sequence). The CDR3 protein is CGASVSGAQETQYL. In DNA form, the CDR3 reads TGCGGTGCTAGTGTTAGCGGGGCACAAGAGACCCAGTACCTC.

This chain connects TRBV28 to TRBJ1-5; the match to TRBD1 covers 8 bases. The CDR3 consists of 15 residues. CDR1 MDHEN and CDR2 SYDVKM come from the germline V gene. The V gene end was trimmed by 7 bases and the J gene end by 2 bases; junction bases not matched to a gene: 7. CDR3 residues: CASIRQGFGNQPQHF. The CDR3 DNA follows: TGTGCCAGCATCAGACAGGGGTTTGGCAATCAGCCCCAGCATTTT.

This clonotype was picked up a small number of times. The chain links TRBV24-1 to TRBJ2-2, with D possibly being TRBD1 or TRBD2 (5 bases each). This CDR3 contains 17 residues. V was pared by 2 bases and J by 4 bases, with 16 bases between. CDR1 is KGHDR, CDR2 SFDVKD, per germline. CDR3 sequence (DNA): TGTGCCACCAGTGATTGGCGGCCCGGGACGCTCACCGGGGAGCTGTTTTTT. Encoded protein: CATSDWRPGTLTGELFF.

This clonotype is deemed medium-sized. For the CDR3, the DNA is TGTGCCAGCAGCGCAGGGGGCCAGGCAACTACTGAAGCTTTCTTT. Its protein is CASSAGGQATTEAFF. The chain employs TRBV9 and TRBJ1-1; 8 bases fit TRBD1. CDR1 SGDLS and CDR2 YYNGEE come from the germline V gene. CDR3 length equals 15 residues. Losses at the gene ends were 3 bases for V and 5 bases for J; bases not matched to a gene: 9.

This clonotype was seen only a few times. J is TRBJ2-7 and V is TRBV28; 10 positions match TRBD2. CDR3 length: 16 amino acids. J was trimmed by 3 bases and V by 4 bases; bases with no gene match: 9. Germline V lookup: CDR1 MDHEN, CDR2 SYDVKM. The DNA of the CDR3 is TGTGCCAGCAGTTCGGTCCGGACTAGCGGAATCTACGAGCAGTACTTC. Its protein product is CASSSVRTSGIYEQYF.

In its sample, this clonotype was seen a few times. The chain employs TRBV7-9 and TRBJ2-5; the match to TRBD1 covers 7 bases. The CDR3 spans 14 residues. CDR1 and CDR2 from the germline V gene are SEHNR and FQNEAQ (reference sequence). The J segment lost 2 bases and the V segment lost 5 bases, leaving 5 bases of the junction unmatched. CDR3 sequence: CASSIGTVQETQYF. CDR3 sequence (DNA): TGTGCCAGCAGCATAGGGACAGTTCAAGAGACCCAGTACTTC.

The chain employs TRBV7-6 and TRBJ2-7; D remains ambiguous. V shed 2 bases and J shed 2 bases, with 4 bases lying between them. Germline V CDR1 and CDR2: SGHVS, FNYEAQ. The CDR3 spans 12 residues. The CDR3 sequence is CASSLKPYEQYF. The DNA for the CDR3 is TGTGCCAGCAGCTTAAAACCCTACGAGCAGTACTTC.

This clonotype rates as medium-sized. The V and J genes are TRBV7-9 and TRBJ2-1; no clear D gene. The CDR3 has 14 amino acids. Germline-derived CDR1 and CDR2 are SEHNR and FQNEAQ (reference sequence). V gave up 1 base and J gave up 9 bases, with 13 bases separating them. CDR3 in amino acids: CASSLVRRGGEQFF. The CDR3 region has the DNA TGTGCCAGCAGCTTAGTTCGAAGAGGCGGTGAGCAGTTCTTC. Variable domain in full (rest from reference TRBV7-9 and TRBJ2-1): DTGVSQNPRHKITKRGQNVTFRCDPISEHNRLYWYRQTLGQGPEFLTYFQNEAQLEKSRLLSDRFSAERPKGSFSTLEIQRTEQGDSAMYLCASSLVRRGGEQFFGPGTRLTVL.

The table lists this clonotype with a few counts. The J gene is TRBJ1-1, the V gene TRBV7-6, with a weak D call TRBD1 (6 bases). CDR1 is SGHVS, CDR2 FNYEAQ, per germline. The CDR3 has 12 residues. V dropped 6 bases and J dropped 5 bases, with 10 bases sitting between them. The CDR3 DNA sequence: TGTGCCAGCAGTCCCCAGGGGACTGAAGCTTTCTTT. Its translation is CASSPQGTEAFF. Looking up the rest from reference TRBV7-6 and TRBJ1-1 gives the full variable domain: GAGVSQSPRYKVTKRGQDVALRCDPISGHVSLYWYRQALGQGPEFLTYFNYEAQQDKSGLPNDRFSAERPEGSISTLTIQRTEQRDSAMYRCASSPQGTEAFFGQGTRLTVV.

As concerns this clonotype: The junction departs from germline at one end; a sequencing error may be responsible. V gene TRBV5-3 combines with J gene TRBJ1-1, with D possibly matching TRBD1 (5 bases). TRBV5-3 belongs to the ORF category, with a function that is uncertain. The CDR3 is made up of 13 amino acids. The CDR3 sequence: CASSFGDLLEAFF. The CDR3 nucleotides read TGTGCCAGCAGCTTTGGGGACTTACTTGAAGCTTTCTTT.